Reported below is one T cell receptor beta chain. Its antigen is not known. Trimming took 6 bases from V and 0 from J; bases not matched to a gene: 5. The CDR3 is 14 residues long. Germline assignment: CDR1 MNHEY and CDR2 SVGAGI. These data are taken from a study of PD-L1 blockade in urothelial cancer. Regarding the study as a whole: It was durable-benefit patients whose tumor-associated blood clones expanded more at 3 weeks.

TCRdb's copy holds only in-frame clones and misses some; the assay was immunoSEQ multiplex PCR. The table shows fewer than 45,000 clones, with about 88% occurring only once. The time point was: pretreatment peripheral blood. This material consisted of PBMCs, taken around atezolizumab (anti-PD-L1) treatment. This sequence was found in a donor over 35 with urothelial cancer. This chain uses TRBV6-5 with TRBJ2-7; 7 bases map to TRBD1. This CDR3 is CASSRGQLSYEQYF. The CDR3 nucleotides read TGTGCCAGCAGCCGGGGACAGCTCTCCTACGAGCAGTACTTC.